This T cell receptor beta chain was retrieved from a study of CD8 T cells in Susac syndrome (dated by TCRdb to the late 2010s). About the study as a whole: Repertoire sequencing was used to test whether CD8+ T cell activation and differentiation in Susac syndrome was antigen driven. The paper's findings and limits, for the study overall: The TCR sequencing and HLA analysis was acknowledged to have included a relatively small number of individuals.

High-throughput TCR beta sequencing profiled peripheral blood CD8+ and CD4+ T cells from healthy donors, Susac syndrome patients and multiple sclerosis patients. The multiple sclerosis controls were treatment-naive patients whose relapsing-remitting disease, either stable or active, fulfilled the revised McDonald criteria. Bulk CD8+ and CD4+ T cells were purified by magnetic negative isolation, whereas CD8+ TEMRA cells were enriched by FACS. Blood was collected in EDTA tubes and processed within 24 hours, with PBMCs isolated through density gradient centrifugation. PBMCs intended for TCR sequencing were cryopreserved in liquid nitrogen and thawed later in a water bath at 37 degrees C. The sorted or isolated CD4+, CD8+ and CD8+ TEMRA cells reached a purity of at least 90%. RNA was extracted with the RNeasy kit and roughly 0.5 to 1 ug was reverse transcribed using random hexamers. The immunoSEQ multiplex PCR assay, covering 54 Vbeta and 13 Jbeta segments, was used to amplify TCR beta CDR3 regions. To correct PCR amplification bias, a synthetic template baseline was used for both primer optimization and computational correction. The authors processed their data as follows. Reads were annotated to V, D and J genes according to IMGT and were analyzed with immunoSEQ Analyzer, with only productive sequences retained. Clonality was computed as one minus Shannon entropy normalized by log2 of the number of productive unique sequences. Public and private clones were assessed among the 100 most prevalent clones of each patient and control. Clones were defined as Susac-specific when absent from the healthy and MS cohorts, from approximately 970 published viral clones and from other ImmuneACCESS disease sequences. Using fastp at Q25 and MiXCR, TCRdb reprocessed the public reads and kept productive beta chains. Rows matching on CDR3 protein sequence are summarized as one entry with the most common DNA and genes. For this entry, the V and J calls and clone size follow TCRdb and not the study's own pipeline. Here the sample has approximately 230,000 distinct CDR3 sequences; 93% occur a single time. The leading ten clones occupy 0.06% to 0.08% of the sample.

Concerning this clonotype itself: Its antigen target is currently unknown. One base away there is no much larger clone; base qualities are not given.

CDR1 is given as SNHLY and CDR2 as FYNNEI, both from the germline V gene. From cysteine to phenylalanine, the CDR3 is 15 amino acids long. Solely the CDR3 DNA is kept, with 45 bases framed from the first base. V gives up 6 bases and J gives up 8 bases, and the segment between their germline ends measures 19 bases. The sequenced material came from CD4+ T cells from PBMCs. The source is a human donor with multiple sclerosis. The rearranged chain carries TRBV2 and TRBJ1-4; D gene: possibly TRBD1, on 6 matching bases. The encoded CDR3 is CASRESPGDGEKLFF. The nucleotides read TGTGCCAGCAGGGAATCTCCAGGGGATGGAGAAAAACTGTTTTTT.